This TCR beta chain was recovered during a study of shared clonotypes between healthy human individuals. Across the whole study: Each donor had three CD4 naive, three CD4 memory, two CD8 naive and one CD8 memory plate.

Findings and caveats of the study: Depth was large, yet rarefaction showed that sorted-subset sequencing was incomplete.

The donors, all of them Caucasian adults, lived in Nashville, Tennessee. Genomic DNA of each subset was evenly split across several immunoSEQ plates. Clones were sequenced by immunoSEQ multiplex PCR, and TCRdb holds only the in-frame ones, with some missing. Among roughly 2.5 million clones listed, 90% to 95% were seen once. Trimming removed 5 bases at V and 0 bases at J, with 10 bases between. The CDR3 contains 14 residues. Germline CDR1 reads MNHEY; CDR2 reads SVGAGI. In regard to this clone: Its antigen is currently unknown.

The J gene is TRBJ2-5, the V gene TRBV6-5, with D unclear. The TCR sequence derives from a man between 18 and 29 years old in good health. Sequenced input: naive CD4+ T cells sorted from blood. Subset: CD45RA+ positively selected. In nucleotides, the CDR3 is TGTGCCAGCAGTCCCGGTCCCTACCAAGAGACCCAGTACTTC. This sequence encodes CASSPGPYQETQYF.